The next 11 T cell receptor beta chains were all read from a single sample in a study of shared clonotypes between healthy human individuals. Sequencing used immunoSEQ multiplex PCR; TCRdb keeps in-frame clones, though not all of them. The data contain roughly 2 million clones, nearly 97% of them singletons. Input material: naive CD4+ T cells sorted from blood. Subset given: CD45RA+ positively selected. These receptor sequences come from a man aged 18 to 35 in good health.

This clone has only a few counts. This sequence joins TRBV4-1 and TRBJ1-3; D is unresolved. This CDR3 region has 14 residues. With 3 bases removed from V and 5 bases from J, the gap between germline ends came to 11 bases. Germline loops: CDR1 MGHRA, CDR2 YSYEKL. CDR3 amino acids: CASSQPRERNTIYF. The CDR3 DNA follows: TGCGCCAGCAGCCAGCCAAGGGAGAGAAACACCATATATTTT.

V usage is TRBV18 and J usage is TRBJ1-2; the match to TRBD1 covers 7 bases. Germline CDR1 is KGHSH and CDR2 is LQKENI. The CDR3 sequence is 15 residues long. Trimming took 3 bases from V and 4 from J; bases not matched to a gene: 8. The CDR3 loop is CASSPGGQTFYGYTF. CDR3 sequence (DNA): TGTGCCAGCTCACCTGGGGGACAGACTTTCTATGGCTACACCTTC. Full variable domain (missing parts from reference TRBV18 and TRBJ1-2): NAGVMQNPRHLVRRRGQEARLRCSPMKGHSHVYWYRQLPEEGLKFMVYLQKENIIDESGMPKERFSAEFPKEGPSILRIQQVVRGDSAAYFCASSPGGQTFYGYTFGSGTRLTVV.

The chain links TRBV10-1 to TRBJ2-2, with D possibly being TRBD2 (6 bases). The CDR3 is 15 residues long. V was clipped by 1 base and J by 0 bases, with 6 bases between them. The germline V gene has CDR1 WNHNN and CDR2 SYGVQD (reference sequence). CDR3 nucleotides: TGCGCCAGCAGTGAGTTAGCGGCGAACACCGGGGAGCTGTTTTTT. It yields the protein CASSELAANTGELFF.

V is TRBV11-2 and J is TRBJ2-7; 8 bases agree with TRBD1. Germline assignment: CDR1 SGHAT and CDR2 FQNNGV. The CDR3 has 18 residues. With 5 bases clipped from V and 2 bases from J, the junction kept 17 bases outside the gene matches. For the CDR3, the DNA is TGTGCCAGCAGCCTCCACCCGCGGACAGGGCTGTATACCTACGAGCAGTACTTC. Protein product: CASSLHPRTGLYTYEQYF.

The rearrangement joins TRBV5-1 to TRBJ2-7, with D possibly TRBD2 on 6 matching bases. There are 13 residues in the CDR3. V was shortened by 4 bases and J by 12 bases, with 20 bases between the two germline ends. The germline V gene encodes CDR1 SGHRS and CDR2 YFSETQ. The CDR3 loop reads CASSPEASREAYF. CDR3 in DNA: TGCGCCAGCAGCCCGGAAGCCTCAAGGGAGGCGTACTTC.

The rearrangement uses TRBV2 and TRBJ1-1; 9 nucleotides agree with TRBD1. The V gene's germline CDR1 is SNHLY and CDR2 FYNNEI. With V trimmed by 6 bases and J by 4 bases, 6 bases remained unmatched. This CDR3 region has 14 residues. This chain's CDR3 is CASSGQGTRTEAFF. The DNA of the CDR3 is TGTGCCAGCAGCGGACAGGGGACGCGCACTGAAGCTTTCTTT.

The chain is built from TRBV27 and TRBJ1-3; D gene ambiguous. The V end lost 3 bases, the J end lost 0 bases, and 6 bases lay between the germline ends. This CDR3 comprises 14 residues. Per germline, CDR1 MNHEY and CDR2 SMNVEV (reference sequence). Written as DNA, the CDR3 is TGTGCCAGCAGTTTCAGTGGCTCTGGAAACACCATATATTTT. Translating gives CASSFSGSGNTIYF.

This clone was found once. This rearrangement joins TRBV2 to TRBJ2-4, with a weak D call TRBD1 (6 bases). The CDR3 has 17 residues. Looked up from germline, CDR1 is SNHLY and CDR2 is FYNNEI. V gave up 2 bases and J gave up 4 bases, with 18 bases separating them. DNA of the CDR3: TGTGCCAGCAGTGAATTCCTTGGGAAAGGGGGAAAAAACATTCAGTACTTC. Protein product: CASSEFLGKGGKNIQYF.

This sequence joins TRBV9 and TRBJ1-5; D not resolved. Germline V gives CDR1 SGDLS, CDR2 YYNGEE. Trimming left V 4 bases short and J 0 bases short, with 11 bases between. The CDR3 contains 15 residues. The CDR3 DNA follows: TGTGCCAGCAGCTCCCGGACGGATAGCAATCAGCCCCAGCATTTT. Its translation is CASSSRTDSNQPQHF.

This sequence joins TRBV7-9 and TRBJ2-3; 7 bases line up with TRBD2. The CDR3 spans 16 residues. The germline CDR1 and CDR2 sequences are SEHNR and FQNEAQ (reference sequence). J was trimmed by 3 bases and V by 2 bases; bases with no gene match: 8. The CDR3 DNA is TGTGCCAGCAGCTTATTGAGCGGGATGATGACAGATACGCAGTATTTT. Its protein is CASSLLSGMMTDTQYF.

V and J are TRBV7-9 and TRBJ1-3, with no clear D. CDR3 size: 15 residues. Germline V lookup: CDR1 SEHNR, CDR2 FQNEAQ (reference sequence). The V end was cut by 5 bases, the J end by 0 bases, with 11 bases between. CDR3 nucleotide sequence: TGTGCCAGCAGCCCGGACGGATTCTCTGGAAACACCATATATTTT. Its translation is CASSPDGFSGNTIYF.